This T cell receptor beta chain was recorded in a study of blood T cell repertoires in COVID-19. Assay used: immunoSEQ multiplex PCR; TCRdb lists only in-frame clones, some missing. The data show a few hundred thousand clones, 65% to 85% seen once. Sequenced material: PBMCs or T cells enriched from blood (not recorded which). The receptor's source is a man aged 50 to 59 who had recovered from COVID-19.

In nucleotides, the CDR3 is TGTGCCATCAGTGGACAGGGTGGAAACACCATATATTTT. Residues: CAISGQGGNTIYF. The chain is built from TRBV10-3 and TRBJ1-3; 7 bases align to TRBD1. With 4 bases clipped from V and 3 bases from J, the junction kept 0 bases outside the gene matches. The germline V gene has CDR1 ENHRY and CDR2 SYGVKD. The length of the CDR3 is 13 residues.